This T cell receptor beta chain stems from a study of shared clonotypes between healthy human individuals. Points from the study as a whole: Rarefaction indicated that sorted-subset sequencing remained incomplete although depth was large.

Only in-frame clones appear in the TCRdb table, and some are missing; sequencing was by immunoSEQ multiplex PCR. The sample shows 180,000 or so clones, 85% to 95% of them seen only once. Regarding this clone: What it binds is not known.

CDR3 size: 16 residues. V lost 0 bases to trimming and J lost 4 bases, with 13 bases between them. Germline loops: CDR1 SGDLS, CDR2 YYNGEE. Material: naive CD4+ T cells sorted from blood. Subset specified: CD45RA+ positively selected. The TCR originated in a woman in her twenties or thirties in good health. The chain is built from TRBV9 and TRBJ1-4; maybe TRBD1 (6 bases). The CDR3 nucleotides are TGTGCCAGCAGCGTAGGTCTTCCAGGGGTTAATGAAAAACTGTTTTTT. Residues: CASSVGLPGVNEKLFF. Full variable domain (outside the CDR3, taken from reference TRBV9 and TRBJ1-4): DSGVTQTPKHLITATGQRVTLRCSPRSGDLSVYWYQQSLDQGLQFLIQYYNGEERAKGNILERFSAQQFPDLHSELNLSSLELGDSALYFCASSVGLPGVNEKLFFGSGTQLSVL.